This T cell receptor (beta chain) was captured in a study of shared clonotypes between healthy human individuals. Whole-study context: Three CD4 naive, three CD4 memory, two CD8 naive and one CD8 memory plate were used per donor. Points from the study as a whole: Clonotypes that were shared across a few donors made up approximately 5% of naive CD4 clonotypes.

Caucasian adults living in Nashville, Tennessee, provided all samples. Some clones are missing from TCRdb's copy, which holds only in-frame ones; the method was immunoSEQ multiplex PCR. Of 2 million to 2.5 million clones listed, roughly 95% were seen once; the top ten hold less than 0.15%. Worth noting for this clone: The antigen is undetermined.

The germline V gene has CDR1 SGHTA and CDR2 FQGNSA. CDR3 length: 15 residues. The V gene lost 5 bases and the J gene lost 4 bases, with 14 bases spanning the gap. The sequenced sample consisted of naive CD4+ T cells sorted from blood. As for subset: CD45RA+ positively selected. The TCR originated in a man aged 18 to 29 in good health. V is TRBV7-2 and J is TRBJ2-2; the D is unclear. CDR3 in amino acids: CASSPGGVGTGELFF. As DNA, the CDR3 is TGTGCCAGCAGCCCGGGTGGGGTCGGCACCGGGGAGCTGTTTTTT.